This T cell receptor beta chain emerged from a study of response to subunit inactivated influenza vaccine. Study findings and constraints: Authors suggested each seasonal influenza vaccination recruits few new T cells.

This clonotype showed up many times. As yet, its antigen is unknown. A single record per CDR3 protein comes from TCRdb applying MiXCR to the RT-PCR reads. The sample contains 650,000 to 800,000 distinct CDR3 sequences, about 18% of which appear only once. From germline, CDR1 is SEHNR and CDR2 FQNEAQ (reference sequence). The length of the CDR3 is 14 residues. V lost 5 bases and J lost 7, with 15 bases in between. The specimen comprised PBMCs from blood, sampled approximately 5 days after vaccination. V and J are TRBV7-9 and TRBJ2-1, with D tentatively TRBD1 or TRBD2 (5 bases each). The sequence was collected from a man aged 50-59 years who received an inactivated influenza vaccine. CDR3 DNA sequence: TGTGCCAGCAGCGCCTCCGGGACCGGAAATGAGCAGTTCTTC. It yields the protein CASSASGTGNEQFF.